This T cell receptor (beta chain) originates from a study of somatic mutations in cytotoxic T cells in rheumatoid arthritis. Study background: Immediately following diagnosis and ahead of any treatment, patient blood (approximately 28 ml EDTA) was drawn.

The repertoire was sequenced with immunoSEQ multiplex PCR; TCRdb's copy has only in-frame clones and lacks some. The sample includes around 18,000 clones, about 81% seen only once; the top ten take more than 12%. The CDR3 loop spans 14 amino acids. CDR1 is SEHNR and CDR2 is FQNEAQ in the germline V gene (reference sequence). Trimming cost V 3 bases and J 0 bases, with 8 bases left between them. V gene TRBV7-9 combines with J gene TRBJ2-5, with D possibly matching TRBD1 (6 bases). The receptor was isolated from an adult with rheumatoid arthritis. Sequenced input: CD8+ T cells sorted from blood. CDR3 in amino acids: CASSFGQNQETQYF. CDR3 in DNA: TGTGCCAGCAGCTTTGGACAGAACCAAGAGACCCAGTACTTC.